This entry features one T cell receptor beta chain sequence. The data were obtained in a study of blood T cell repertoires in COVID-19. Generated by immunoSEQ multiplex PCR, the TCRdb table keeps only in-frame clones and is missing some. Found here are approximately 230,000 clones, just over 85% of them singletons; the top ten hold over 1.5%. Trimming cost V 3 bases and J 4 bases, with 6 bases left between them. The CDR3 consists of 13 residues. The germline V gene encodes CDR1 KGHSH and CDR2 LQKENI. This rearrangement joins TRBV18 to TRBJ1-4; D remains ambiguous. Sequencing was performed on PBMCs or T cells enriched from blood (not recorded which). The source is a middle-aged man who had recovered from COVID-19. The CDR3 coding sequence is TGTGCCAGCTCACCTGAGATTAATGAAAAACTGTTTTTT. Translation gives CASSPEINEKLFF.